This T cell receptor (beta chain) was recorded in a study of shared clonotypes between healthy human individuals. As for the study in general: For every donor, three CD4 naive, three CD4 memory, two CD8 naive and one CD8 memory plates were used. Regarding the study as a whole: Limited genetic and exposure-history diversity came from having few donors.

In the case of this clone: The target antigen is unknown.

Each PCR replicate from the sorted subsets contained around 0.2 ug DNA, which is about 31,000 T cell genomes. In the study's own analysis: ImmunoSEQ gave junction-only sequences without quality scores, so filtering differed. The method was immunoSEQ multiplex PCR; TCRdb's version includes in-frame clones alone and lacks a portion of them. The D gene and trimming were derived from the DNA, and the V and J assignments and clone size from that table. The sample has under 650,000 clones; about 96% are singletons. CDR3 size: 15 residues. With V trimmed by 5 bases and J by 5 bases, 8 bases remained unmatched. The germline V gene encodes CDR1 MDHEN and CDR2 SYDVKM.

Sequenced: naive CD4+ T cells sorted from blood. Specified subset: CD45RA+ positively selected. The sequence was obtained from a woman aged 25 to 39 in good health. V and J are TRBV28 and TRBJ2-3; 9 bases are shared with TRBD2. The CDR3 loop is CASSPPSGILDTQYF. CDR3 nucleotides: TGTGCCAGCAGTCCTCCTAGCGGGATTCTAGATACGCAGTATTTT.